Sequencing of this T cell receptor (beta chain) was carried out in a study of control samples from healthy donors and cancer patients. The assay was immunoSEQ multiplex PCR, and TCRdb's table has in-frame clones only and misses some. Counted here are about 120,000 clones, 88% occurring once; the ten biggest clones make up about 3.2%. Trimming removed 0 bases from V and 2 bases from J, with 13 bases in between. The CDR3 runs 16 residues. Germline CDR1 is SGHRS and CDR2 is YFSETQ. Input material: blood. The clonotype was recovered from a man aged 35 to 55 in good health. This sequence joins TRBV5-1 and TRBJ2-3, with D possibly being TRBD1 (6 bases). CDR3: CASSLEGGVVTDTQYF. CDR3 bases: TGCGCCAGCAGCTTGGAAGGGGGTGTTGTCACAGATACGCAGTATTTT.